The next 17 T cell receptor beta chains were all read from a single sample in a study of blood T cell repertoires in COVID-19. Sequencing was performed with immunoSEQ multiplex PCR; in TCRdb, only in-frame clones are kept and a portion is missing. Among around 300,000 clones, about 90% were seen once, and the ten largest hold around 1%. Source material: peripheral blood. These receptors were collected from a woman aged 40 to 49 with COVID-19, enrolled during active disease.

The chain combines TRBV25-1 with TRBJ2-5; 10 nucleotides match TRBD2. The CDR3 is made up of 15 amino acids. Germline V gene sequence: CDR1 MGHDK, CDR2 SYGVNS. V was clipped by 8 bases and J by 5 bases; unmatched bases: 11. CDR3 residues: CASSEPSGSWETQYF. The CDR3 region has the DNA TGTGCCAGCTCTGAGCCTAGCGGGAGTTGGGAGACCCAGTACTTC. Using reference TRBV25-1 and TRBJ2-5 for the parts outside the CDR3, the full variable domain is EADIYQTPRYLVIGTGKKITLECSQTMGHDKMYWYQQDPGMELHLIHYSYGVNSTEKGDLSSESTVSRIRTEHFPLTLESARPSHTSQYLCASSEPSGSWETQYFGPGTRLLVL.

This chain links TRBV6-5 with TRBJ1-1; D ambiguous. The CDR3 has 15 residues. Germline V gives CDR1 MNHEY, CDR2 SVGAGI. V lost 2 bases and J lost 5, with 15 bases in between. CDR3 nucleotide sequence: TGTGCCAGCAGTTACCCTAAGGCCTCGGGTACTGAAGCTTTCTTT. Its protein product is CASSYPKASGTEAFF.

The chain has TRBV7-6 and TRBJ1-5; the D is unclear. This CDR3 has 13 residues. Per the germline V gene, CDR1 is SGHVS and CDR2 is FNYEAQ. Trimming left V 2 bases short and J 7 bases short, with 9 bases between. CDR3 amino acids: CASSLRDRQPQHF. The CDR3 DNA is TGTGCCAGCAGCTTACGGGATAGGCAGCCCCAGCATTTT.

V gene TRBV4-2 combines with J gene TRBJ2-1, with TRBD2 matching 12 bases. J lost 5 bases, V lost 4 bases, and 9 bases had no gene match. Germline V lookup: CDR1 LGHNA, CDR2 YNFKEQ. This CDR3 region has 17 residues. CDR3 loop: CASSLRLAGDPDNEQFF. In DNA form, the CDR3 reads TGTGCCAGCAGCCTACGACTAGCGGGGGACCCTGACAATGAGCAGTTCTTC.

The chain carries TRBV27 and TRBJ2-7, with 9 bases lining up with TRBD1. From germline, CDR1 is MNHEY and CDR2 SMNVEV (reference sequence). The CDR3 covers 17 residues. Unmatched junction bases numbered 13, after V lost 5 bases and J lost 2 bases. In DNA form, the CDR3 reads TGTGCCAGCAGTCCGATCTATCGAAGGACAGGGGCCTACGAGCAGTACTTC. Encoded protein: CASSPIYRRTGAYEQYF.

This chain joins TRBV7-2 and TRBJ2-2, with TRBD2 identical over 8 bases. The germline V gene has CDR1 SGHTA and CDR2 FQGNSA. J was trimmed by 5 bases and V by 5 bases; bases with no gene match: 7. This CDR3 is built from 15 residues. The CDR3 is CASSPLLAVTGELFF. The CDR3 region has the DNA TGTGCCAGCAGCCCTTTACTAGCGGTAACCGGGGAGCTGTTTTTT. The whole variable domain, filled in from reference TRBV7-2 and TRBJ2-2, reads GAGVSQSPSNKVTEKGKDVELRCDPISGHTALYWYRQSLGQGLEFLIYFQGNSAPDKSGLPSDRFSAERTGGSVSTLTIQRTQQEDSAVYLCASSPLLAVTGELFFGEGSRLTVL.

The table lists this clone with a count of one. The chain is built from TRBV7-9 and TRBJ2-4; D is possibly TRBD1 (6 bases). CDR1 and CDR2 (germline): SEHNR, FQNEAQ (reference sequence). V was clipped by 3 bases and J by 7 bases, with 7 bases between them. The CDR3 extends over 12 amino acids. In nucleotides, the CDR3 is TGTGCCAGCAGCTTGGACAGCAACATTCAGTACTTC. Its protein product is CASSLDSNIQYF.

The chain has TRBV2 and TRBJ2-7; 9 bases map to TRBD1. In germline, CDR1 is SNHLY, CDR2 FYNNEI. V gave up 4 bases and J gave up 5 bases; unmatched junction bases: 6. The CDR3 is 14 amino acids. For the CDR3, the DNA is TGTGCCAGCAGTGCCGGGACAGGGCGGAACGAGCAGTACTTC. This translates into CASSAGTGRNEQYF.

This chain connects TRBV10-2 to TRBJ2-7; D is perhaps TRBD1 (6 bases). Germline lookup yields CDR1 WSHSY and CDR2 SAAADI. The CDR3 has 13 residues. V dropped 6 bases and J dropped 5 bases, with 14 bases sitting between them. CDR3 in DNA: TGCGCCAGCAGGCCTACAGGGACCCACGAGCAGTACTTC. Amino acids: CASRPTGTHEQYF.

V gene TRBV19 combines with J gene TRBJ2-5; D perhaps matches TRBD2 (5 bases). The V gene's germline CDR1 is LNHDA and CDR2 SQIVND (reference sequence). This CDR3 region has 13 residues. V lost 8 bases to trimming and J lost 5 bases, with 15 bases between them. The CDR3 DNA sequence: TGTGCCAGTGAGGGCAGAGGTCTGGAGACCCAGTACTTC. Protein sequence: CASEGRGLETQYF.

The rearrangement uses TRBV19 and TRBJ2-1; 8 nucleotides align to TRBD2. Germline V gives CDR1 LNHDA, CDR2 SQIVND (reference sequence). This CDR3 spans 11 amino acids. J gave up 8 bases and V 6 bases, and 0 bases lay outside the gene matches. CDR3 loop: CASSGGDEQFF. CDR3 in DNA: TGTGCCAGTAGCGGGGGGGATGAGCAGTTCTTC.

The V call is TRBV4-3, the J call TRBJ1-2; possible D gene TRBD1, 5 bases. V shed 0 bases and J shed 8 bases, with 13 bases lying between them. This CDR3 contains 14 residues. The germline V gene encodes CDR1 LGHNA and CDR2 YSLEER. CDR3 amino acids: CASSQEEGSGGYTF. Written as DNA, the CDR3 is TGCGCCAGCAGCCAAGAGGAGGGGTCCGGGGGCTACACCTTC.

The rearrangement uses TRBV5-1 and TRBJ1-1; TRBD1 is a possible D gene (5 bases). The CDR3 extends over 16 amino acids. Germline V gene lookup returns CDR1 SGHRS and CDR2 YFSETQ. The germline V and J ends were trimmed by 4 bases and 1 base, with 17 bases remaining between them. The CDR3 is CASSGALVQANTEAFF. Here the CDR3 DNA reads TGCGCCAGCAGCGGGGCCTTAGTGCAGGCGAACACTGAAGCTTTCTTT.

The CDR3 DNA sequence: TGTGCCATCAGTGAGTCTTCAGATCAGCCCCAGCATTTT. Its translation is CAISESSDQPQHF. V usage is TRBV10-3 and J usage is TRBJ1-5; no reliable D call. Per germline, CDR1 ENHRY and CDR2 SYGVKD. CDR3 length equals 13 residues. The V gene lost 0 bases and the J gene lost 5 bases, with 5 bases spanning the gap.

The V call is TRBV19, the J call TRBJ1-5, with D possibly being TRBD1 (6 bases). Trimming removed 3 bases at V and 1 base at J, with 16 bases between. Germline V gives CDR1 LNHDA, CDR2 SQIVND (reference sequence). The CDR3 is 17 residues long. The CDR3 region is CASSISKGQASNQPQHF. CDR3 DNA: TGTGCCAGTAGTATTAGTAAGGGACAAGCCAGCAATCAGCCCCAGCATTTT. Full variable domain (missing parts from reference TRBV19 and TRBJ1-5): DGGITQSPKYLFRKEGQNVTLSCEQNLNHDAMYWYRQDPGQGLRLIYYSQIVNDFQKGDIAEGYSVSREKKESFPLTVTSAQKNPTAFYLCASSISKGQASNQPQHFGDGTRLSIL.

This sequence joins TRBV14 and TRBJ1-1, with 7 positions matching TRBD1. The trim removed 4 bases at V and 0 bases at J, leaving 8 bases unmatched. The germline gives CDR1 SGHDN, CDR2 FVKESK. The CDR3 spans 16 residues. CDR3 nucleotides: TGTGCCAGCAGCCTCGAGACAGGGACGATGAACACTGAAGCTTTCTTT. Protein sequence: CASSLETGTMNTEAFF.

The J gene is TRBJ1-2, the V gene TRBV14; 7 bases line up with TRBD1. CDR3 length: 15 amino acids. Germline lookup yields CDR1 SGHDN and CDR2 FVKESK. Trimming cost V 4 bases and J 4 bases; bases outside gene matches: 9. CDR3 bases: TGTGCCAGCAGCCCTACAAACAGGGGAGGCTATGGCTACACCTTC. This translates into CASSPTNRGGYGYTF.